This T cell receptor (beta chain) was sequenced for a study of breast tumors, draining lymph nodes, adjacent tissues. MiXCR was run by TCRdb on the multiplex PCR reads, yielding one entry per CDR3 protein. The repertoire has about 14,000 distinct CDR3 sequences, roughly three fifths of them found once; the top ten carry about 30%. The CDR3 is 15 amino acids. After removal of 6 bases from V and 4 bases from J, the junction contained 10 bases not matched to a gene. Germline loops: CDR1 SGHVS, CDR2 FQNEAQ. Sequenced sample: tumor-adjacent breast tissue. This receptor was taken from a female donor with breast cancer. Some clones in this sample may be carry-over from other donors' samples. J is TRBJ2-5 and V is TRBV7-8, with 8 positions matching TRBD1. The CDR3 DNA is TGTGCCAGCAGACCCGGGACAGGCCAACGAGAGACCCAGTACTTC. Its protein product is CASRPGTGQRETQYF.